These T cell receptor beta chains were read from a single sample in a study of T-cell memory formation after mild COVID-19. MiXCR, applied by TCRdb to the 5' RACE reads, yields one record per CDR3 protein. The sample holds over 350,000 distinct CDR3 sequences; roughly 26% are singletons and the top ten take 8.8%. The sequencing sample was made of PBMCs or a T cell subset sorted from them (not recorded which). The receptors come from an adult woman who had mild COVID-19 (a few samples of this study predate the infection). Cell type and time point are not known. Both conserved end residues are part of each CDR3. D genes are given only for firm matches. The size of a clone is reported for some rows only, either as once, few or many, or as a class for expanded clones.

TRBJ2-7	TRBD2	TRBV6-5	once	TGTGCCAGCAGTTACGCCCAAGCTAGCGGGCAGGCCTACGAGCAGTACTTC	CASSYAQASGQAYEQYF
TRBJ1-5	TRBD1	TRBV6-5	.	TGTGCCAGCAGCGCCCAGCGGACAGGGGGGACTATTCAGCCCCAGCATTTT	CASSAQRTGGTIQPQHF
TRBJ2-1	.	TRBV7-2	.	TGTGCCAGCAGCTTAGAGGCCGTTGGGCAGTTCTTC	CASSLEAVGQFF
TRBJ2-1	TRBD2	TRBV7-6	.	TGTGCCAGCAGCCCCCGGGCAAGCGGGGTTTTCATGGGGCAGTTCTTC	CASSPRASGVFMGQFF
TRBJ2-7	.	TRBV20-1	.	TGCAGTGCTAGAGATTTTTACAGCTCCTACGAGCAGTACTTC	CSARDFYSSYEQYF
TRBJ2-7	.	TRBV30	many	TGTGCCTGGAGTCTCGGCTTCTACGAGCAGTACTTC	CAWSLGFYEQYF
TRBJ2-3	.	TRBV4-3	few	TGCGCCAGCAGTTCGACTAGTAGGGTAGATACGCAGTATTTT	CASSSTSRVDTQYF
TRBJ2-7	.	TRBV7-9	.	TGTGCCAGCAGCCCCAGTCGGAGAGAGCAGTACTTC	CASSPSRREQYF
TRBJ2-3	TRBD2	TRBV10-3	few	TGTGCCATCAGTGATCCTCTTGGGACTAGCGGGGAGGGCACAGATACGCAGTATTTT	CAISDPLGTSGEGTDTQYF
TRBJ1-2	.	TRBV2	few	TGTGCCAGCAGGGCGAGAAGACAGAGGTCAAGCTATGGCTACACCTTC	CASRARRQRSSYGYTF
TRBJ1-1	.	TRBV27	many	TGCGCCAGCAGCTTGTTAGGGGGGAACACTGAAGCTTTCTTT	CASSLLGGNTEAFF
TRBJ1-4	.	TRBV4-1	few	TGCGCCAGCAGCCGAGCCGGAGGAGGTTACGGTGAAAAACTGTTTTTT	CASSRAGGGYGEKLFF
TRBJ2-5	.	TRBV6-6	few	TGTGCCAGCAGTTACGTCCGGGTAGGGGAGACCCAGTACTTC	CASSYVRVGETQYF
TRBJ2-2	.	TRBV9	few	TGTGCCAGCAGATACGATGACACCGGGGAGCTGTTTTTT	CASRYDDTGELFF
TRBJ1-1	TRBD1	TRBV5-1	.	TGCGCCAGCAGCTTGGATCAGGGGGTGGGCACTGAAGCTTTCTTT	CASSLDQGVGTEAFF
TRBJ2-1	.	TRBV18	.	TGTGCCAGCTCACGCCAGCCAGGGGCGTCCTACAATGAGCAGTTCTTC	CASSRQPGASYNEQFF
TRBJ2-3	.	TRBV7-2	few	TGTGCCAGCAGTTTCTCTCGGGCAGCAGATACGCAGTATTTT	CASSFSRAADTQYF
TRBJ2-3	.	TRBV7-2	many	TGTGCCAGCGCGGACAGCACAGATACGCAGTATTTT	CASADSTDTQYF
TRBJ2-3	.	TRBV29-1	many	TGCAGCGTCGGGAGCACAGATACGCAGTATTTT	CSVGSTDTQYF
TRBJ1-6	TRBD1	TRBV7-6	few	TGTGCCAGCAGCTTAGGGGGACAGAACTCACCCCTCCACTTT	CASSLGGQNSPLHF
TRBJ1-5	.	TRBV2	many	TGTGCCAGCAACCAAGTCCAGGTTGGACAGCCCCAGCATTTT	CASNQVQVGQPQHF
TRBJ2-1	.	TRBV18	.	TGTGCCAGCTCACCACCGGGGATATCATACAATGAGCAGTTCTTC	CASSPPGISYNEQFF
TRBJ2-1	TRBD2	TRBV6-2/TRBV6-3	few	TGTGCCAGCAGTTACTCGAGGCTAGCGGGAGGCAATGAGCAGTTCTTC	CASSYSRLAGGNEQFF
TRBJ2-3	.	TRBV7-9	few	TGTGCCAGCAGAGTTCCGGCGGGGAGCGCGTACACAGATACGCAGTATTTT	CASRVPAGSAYTDTQYF
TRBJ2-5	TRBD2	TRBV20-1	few	TGCAGTGCTAGTCTAGCGGGGTTCCAAGAGACCCAGTACTTC	CSASLAGFQETQYF
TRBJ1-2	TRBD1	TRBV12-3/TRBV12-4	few	TGTGCCAGCAGTTCAAGAGTGGACAGGGGGCTTTCTGGCTACACCTTC	CASSSRVDRGLSGYTF
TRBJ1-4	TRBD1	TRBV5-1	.	TGCGCCAGCAGCAGGGGGCTGAATGAAAAACTGTTTTTT	CASSRGLNEKLFF
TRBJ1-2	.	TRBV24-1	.	TGTGCCACCAGTTTCGCTGGGACTGGCTACACCTTC	CATSFAGTGYTF
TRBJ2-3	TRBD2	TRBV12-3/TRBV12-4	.	TGTGCCAGCAGTTTTTGGGGGGGGGTTGCAGATACGCAGTATTTT	CASSFWGGVADTQYF
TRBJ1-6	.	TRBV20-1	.	TGCAGTGCTAGCAAGGCGAGCTCCTATAATTCACCCCTCCACTTT	CSASKASSYNSPLHF
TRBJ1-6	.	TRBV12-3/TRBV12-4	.	TGTGCCAGCAGCTCCGGGGGGAACAATAATTCACCCCTCCACTTT	CASSSGGNNNSPLHF
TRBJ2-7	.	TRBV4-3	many	TGCGCCAGCAGCCAAGATTTGGGCAGCTACGAGCAGTACTTC	CASSQDLGSYEQYF
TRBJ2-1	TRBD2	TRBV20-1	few	TGCAGTGCTAGTAGGGTCAGCGGGAAGACCAATGAGCAGTTCTTC	CSASRVSGKTNEQFF
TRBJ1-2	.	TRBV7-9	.	TGTGCCAGCAGCTTATCGGGGGGGCGAGGCTACACCTTC	CASSLSGGRGYTF
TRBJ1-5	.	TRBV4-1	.	TGCGCCAGCAGCCAAGGCCCAGGGAGCAATCAGCCCCAGCATTTT	CASSQGPGSNQPQHF
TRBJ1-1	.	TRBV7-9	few	TGTGCCAGCAGCTTAGCTGGAGGAGGGTTTGAAGCTTTCTTT	CASSLAGGGFEAFF
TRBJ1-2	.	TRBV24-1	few	TGTGCCACCGGAACCACAGGGACTAATGGCTACACCTTC	CATGTTGTNGYTF
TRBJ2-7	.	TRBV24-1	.	TGTGCCACCAGTGTGGTCGGGTACGAGGAGCAGTACTTC	CATSVVGYEEQYF
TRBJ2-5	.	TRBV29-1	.	TGCAGCGTTGAAGTCTCCCGGGAGACCCAGTACTTC	CSVEVSRETQYF
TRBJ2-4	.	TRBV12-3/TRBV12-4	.	TGTGCCAGCAGTTCGACTGGACAGAAAAACATTCAGTACTTC	CASSSTGQKNIQYF
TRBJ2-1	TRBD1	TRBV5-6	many	TGTGCCAGCAGCTTGGGGACAGGGGCCAATGAGCAGTTCTTC	CASSLGTGANEQFF
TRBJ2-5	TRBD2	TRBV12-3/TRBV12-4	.	TGTGCCAGCAGTTCTAGCGGGGGGGCTGGAGAGACCCAGTACTTC	CASSSSGGAGETQYF
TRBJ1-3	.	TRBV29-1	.	TGCAGCGTTGAGACAGACTCTGGAAACACCCTATATTTT	CSVETDSGNTLYF